Described below is a single T cell receptor (beta chain) sequence and its context. Its cognate antigen is unknown. The PCR made use of 60 Vbeta and 13 Jbeta primers. The repertoire was sequenced with immunoSEQ multiplex PCR; TCRdb's copy has only in-frame clones and lacks some. The sample carries roughly 40,000 clones, around 85% recorded once. CDR3 length: 16 residues. Trimming stripped 5 bases from V and 3 bases from J, with 19 bases between. The germline gives CDR1 SGHTA, CDR2 FQGNSA. The data are from a study of cytomegalovirus exposure and HLA in healthy donors. Study-level findings and limits: As a later analysis showed, a missense DCLRE1C variant was linked to trimming of TCR beta V- and J-genes.

Sequencing was carried out using PBMCs. The sequence came from a man aged 45-60 years in good health and CMV-seronegative. V is TRBV7-2 and J is TRBJ1-2, with D possibly being TRBD1 (6 bases). In DNA form, the CDR3 reads TGTGCCAGCAGCACCAAGGGGGGGGGCAGGGACTATGGCTACACCTTC. Amino acid sequence: CASSTKGGGRDYGYTF. Based on the CDR3 plus reference TRBV7-2 and TRBJ1-2, the full variable domain is GAGVSQSPSNKVTEKGKDVELRCDPISGHTALYWYRQSLGQGLEFLIYFQGNSAPDKSGLPSDRFSAERTGGSVSTLTIQRTQQEDSAVYLCASSTKGGGRDYGYTFGSGTRLTVV.